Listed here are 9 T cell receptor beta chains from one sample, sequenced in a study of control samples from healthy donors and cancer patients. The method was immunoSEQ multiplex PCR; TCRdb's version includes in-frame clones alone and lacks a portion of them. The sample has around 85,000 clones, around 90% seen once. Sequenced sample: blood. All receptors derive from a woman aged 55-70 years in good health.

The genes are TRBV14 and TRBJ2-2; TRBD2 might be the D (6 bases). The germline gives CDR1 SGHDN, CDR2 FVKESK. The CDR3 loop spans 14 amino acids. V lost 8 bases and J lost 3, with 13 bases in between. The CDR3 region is CASSRGSYTGELFF. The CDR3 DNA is TGTGCCAGCTCCCGGGGGAGCTACACCGGGGAGCTGTTTTTT.

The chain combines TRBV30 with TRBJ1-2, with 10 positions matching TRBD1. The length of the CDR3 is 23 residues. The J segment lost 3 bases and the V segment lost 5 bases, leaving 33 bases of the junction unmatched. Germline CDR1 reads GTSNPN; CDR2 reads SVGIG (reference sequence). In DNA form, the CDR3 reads TGTGCCTGGGACCGCCAAGGATTTACTCCCGTCCGGGACAGGGGCCGGGTAGACTATGGCTACACCTTC. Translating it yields CAWDRQGFTPVRDRGRVDYGYTF.

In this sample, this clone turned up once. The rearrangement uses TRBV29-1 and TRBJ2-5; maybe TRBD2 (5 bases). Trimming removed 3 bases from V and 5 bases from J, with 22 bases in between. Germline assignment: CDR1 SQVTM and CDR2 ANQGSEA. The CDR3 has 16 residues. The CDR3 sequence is CSVDYSRDWPGETQYF. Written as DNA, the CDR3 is TGCAGCGTTGATTACTCTAGGGATTGGCCGGGGGAGACCCAGTACTTC.

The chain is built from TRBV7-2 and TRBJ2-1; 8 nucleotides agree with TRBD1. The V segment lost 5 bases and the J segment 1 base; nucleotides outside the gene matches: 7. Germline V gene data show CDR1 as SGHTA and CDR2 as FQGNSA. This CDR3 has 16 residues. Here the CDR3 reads CASSIDGQGSYNEQFF. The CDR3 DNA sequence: TGTGCCAGCAGCATAGACGGACAGGGTTCCTACAATGAGCAGTTCTTC.

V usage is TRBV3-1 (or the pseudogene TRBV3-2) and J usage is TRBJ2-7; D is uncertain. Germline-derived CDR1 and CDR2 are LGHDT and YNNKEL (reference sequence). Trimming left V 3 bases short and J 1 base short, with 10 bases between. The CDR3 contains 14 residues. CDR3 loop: CASSHGVLSYEQYF. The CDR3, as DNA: TGTGCCAGCAGCCATGGTGTGTTGTCCTACGAGCAGTACTTC.

Here the CDR3 DNA reads TGTGCCACCAGTGATGCGGAGCAGGGGGCTTATGGCTACACCTTC. Its translation: CATSDAEQGAYGYTF. The chain uses TRBV24-1 and TRBJ1-2; 8 bases line up with TRBD1. CDR3 size: 15 residues. Trimming at V came to 3 bases and at J to 5 bases, leaving 7 bases not matched to a gene. Looked up from germline, CDR1 is KGHDR and CDR2 is SFDVKD.

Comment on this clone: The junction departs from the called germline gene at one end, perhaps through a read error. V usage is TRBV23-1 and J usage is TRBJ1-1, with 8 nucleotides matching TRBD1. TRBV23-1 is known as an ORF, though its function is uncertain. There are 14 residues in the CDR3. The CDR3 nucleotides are TGCGCCAGCATTCAAGGACAGGGGAACACTGAAGCTTTCTTT. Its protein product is CASIQGQGNTEAFF.

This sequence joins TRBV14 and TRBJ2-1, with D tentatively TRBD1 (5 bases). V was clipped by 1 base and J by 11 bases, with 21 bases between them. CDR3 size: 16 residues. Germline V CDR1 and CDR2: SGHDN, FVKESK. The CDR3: CASSQGPTSGASKQFF. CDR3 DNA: TGTGCCAGCAGCCAAGGGCCCACAAGTGGGGCCTCCAAGCAGTTCTTC.

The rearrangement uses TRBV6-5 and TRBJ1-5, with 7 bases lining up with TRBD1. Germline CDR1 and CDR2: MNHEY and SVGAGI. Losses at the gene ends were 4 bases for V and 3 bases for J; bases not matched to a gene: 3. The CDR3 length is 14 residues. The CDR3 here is CASSSGQYNQPQHF. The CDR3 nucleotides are TGTGCCAGCAGTTCGGGACAGTACAATCAGCCCCAGCATTTT.